This TCR beta chain was identified during a study of blood T cell repertoires in COVID-19. Whole-study context: PBMCs, B-cell-depleted T cells, or T cells were the source of the cDNA or gDNA that made up the material.

Data came from immunoSEQ multiplex PCR; TCRdb stores just in-frame clones and leaves some out. The sample lists some 75,000 clones; around three quarters were seen once. On this clone itself: Its ends do not fully match the called genes, so a read error is possible.

The CDR3 runs to 16 residues. Per the germline V gene, CDR1 is SSHAT and CDR2 is FNYEAQ (reference sequence). The chain employs TRBV7-7 and TRBJ2-5; TRBD2 might be the D (6 bases). The receptor's source is an elderly woman with active or convalescent COVID-19. Sequencing used peripheral blood. The CDR3 reads CASSLALVGGLETQYF. In DNA, the CDR3 is TGTGCTAGCAGCTTAGCGCTCGTTGGAGGGTTGGAGACCCAGTACTTC.